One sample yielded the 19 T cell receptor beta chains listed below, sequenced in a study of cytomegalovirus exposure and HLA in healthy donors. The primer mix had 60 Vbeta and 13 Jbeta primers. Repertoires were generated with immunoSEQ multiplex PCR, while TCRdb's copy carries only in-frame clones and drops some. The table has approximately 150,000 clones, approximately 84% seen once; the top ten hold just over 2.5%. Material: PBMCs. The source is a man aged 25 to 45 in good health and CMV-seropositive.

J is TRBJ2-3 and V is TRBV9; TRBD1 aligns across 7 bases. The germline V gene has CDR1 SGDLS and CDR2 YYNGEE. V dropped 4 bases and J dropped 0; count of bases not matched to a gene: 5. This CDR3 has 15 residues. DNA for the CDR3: TGTGCCAGCAGCATCAGGGGGTACAGCACAGATACGCAGTATTTT. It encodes CASSIRGYSTDTQYF.

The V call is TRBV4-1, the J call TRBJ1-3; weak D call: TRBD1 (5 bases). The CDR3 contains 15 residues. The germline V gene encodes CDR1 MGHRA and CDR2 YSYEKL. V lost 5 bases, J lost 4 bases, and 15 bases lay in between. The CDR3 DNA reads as TGCGCCAGCAGCTACGGTCCCCAGGGAGGAAACACCATATATTTT. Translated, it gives CASSYGPQGGNTIYF.

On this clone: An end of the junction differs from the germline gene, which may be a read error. CDR3 protein: CAGRTSGRDGEQFF. CDR3 bases: TGCGCCGGCAGGACTAGCGGGAGGGACGGTGAGCAGTTCTTC. The chain links TRBV10-1 to TRBJ2-1; 15 bases agree with TRBD2. The germline gives CDR1 WNHNN, CDR2 SYGVQD (reference sequence). This CDR3 spans 14 amino acids.

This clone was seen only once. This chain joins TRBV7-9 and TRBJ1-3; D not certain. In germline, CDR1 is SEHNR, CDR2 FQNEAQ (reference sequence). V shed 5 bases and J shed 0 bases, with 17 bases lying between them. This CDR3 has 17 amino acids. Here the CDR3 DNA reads TGTGCCAGCAGCCACCCTGGATCCGGGAGCTCTGGAAACACCATATATTTT. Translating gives CASSHPGSGSSGNTIYF.

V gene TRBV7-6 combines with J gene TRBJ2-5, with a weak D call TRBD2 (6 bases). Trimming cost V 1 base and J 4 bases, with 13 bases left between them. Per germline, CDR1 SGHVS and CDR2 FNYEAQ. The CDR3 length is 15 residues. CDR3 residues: CASSLVEGRRETQYF. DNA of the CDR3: TGTGCCAGCAGCTTAGTTGAGGGGAGGAGAGAGACCCAGTACTTC.

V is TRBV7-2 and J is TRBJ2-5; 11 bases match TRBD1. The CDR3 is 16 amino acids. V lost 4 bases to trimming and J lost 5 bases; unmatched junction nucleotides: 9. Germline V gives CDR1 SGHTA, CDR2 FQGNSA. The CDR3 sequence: CASSSGQGAPRETQYF. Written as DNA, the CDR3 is TGTGCCAGCAGCTCTGGACAGGGGGCCCCCAGGGAGACCCAGTACTTC.

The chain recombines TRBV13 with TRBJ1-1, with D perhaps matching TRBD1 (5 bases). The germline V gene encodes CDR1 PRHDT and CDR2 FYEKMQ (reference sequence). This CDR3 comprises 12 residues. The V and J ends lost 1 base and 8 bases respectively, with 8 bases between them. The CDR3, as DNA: TGTGCCAGCAGCTTAGCAGGGTACGAAGCTTTCTTT. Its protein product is CASSLAGYEAFF.

CDR3 nucleotide sequence: TGTGCCAGCAGCTTGGATTGGGGGCGCGGAGGTACTGAAGCTTTCTTT. Translation: CASSLDWGRGGTEAFF. The chain combines TRBV5-6 with TRBJ1-1; tentatively, D is TRBD1 (6 bases). CDR1 is SGHDT, CDR2 YYEEEE, per germline. The CDR3 is 16 residues long. Trimming removed 0 bases from V and 5 bases from J, with 17 bases in between.

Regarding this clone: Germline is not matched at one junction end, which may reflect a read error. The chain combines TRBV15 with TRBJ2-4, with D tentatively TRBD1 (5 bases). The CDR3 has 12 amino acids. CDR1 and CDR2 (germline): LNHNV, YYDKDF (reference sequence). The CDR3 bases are TGTGCCACCAGCAGAGATCGAAGCAGGGTGGACTTC. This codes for CATSRDRSRVDF.

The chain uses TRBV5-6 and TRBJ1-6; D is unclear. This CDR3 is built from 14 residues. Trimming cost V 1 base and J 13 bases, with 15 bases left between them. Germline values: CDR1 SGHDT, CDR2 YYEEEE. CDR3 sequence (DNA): TGTGCCAGCAGCTTGCGGGGAAGTACCTTTCCCCTCCACTTT. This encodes CASSLRGSTFPLHF.

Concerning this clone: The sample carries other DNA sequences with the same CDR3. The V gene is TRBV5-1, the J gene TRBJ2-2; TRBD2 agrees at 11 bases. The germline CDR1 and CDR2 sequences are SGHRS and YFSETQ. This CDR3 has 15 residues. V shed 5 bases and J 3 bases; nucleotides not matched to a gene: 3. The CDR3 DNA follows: TGCGCCAGCAGTACTAGCGGGAGATACACCGGGGAGCTGTTTTTT. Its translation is CASSTSGRYTGELFF.

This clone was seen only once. In DNA, the CDR3 is TGTGCCAGCAGTTACGTAAGGGGGCGAGAAGAGACCCAGTACTTC. As protein: CASSYVRGREETQYF. This chain joins TRBV6-5 and TRBJ2-5; 7 nucleotides match TRBD1. Per germline, CDR1 MNHEY and CDR2 SVGAGI. V lost 2 bases, J lost 3 bases, and 6 bases stayed unmatched. The CDR3 has 15 amino acids.

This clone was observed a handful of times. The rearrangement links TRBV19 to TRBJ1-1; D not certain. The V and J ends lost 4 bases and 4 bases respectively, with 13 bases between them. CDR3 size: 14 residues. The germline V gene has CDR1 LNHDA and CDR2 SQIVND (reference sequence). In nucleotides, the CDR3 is TGTGCCAGTAGTACTTCACAGAAAATCACTGAAGCTTTCTTT. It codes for CASSTSQKITEAFF.

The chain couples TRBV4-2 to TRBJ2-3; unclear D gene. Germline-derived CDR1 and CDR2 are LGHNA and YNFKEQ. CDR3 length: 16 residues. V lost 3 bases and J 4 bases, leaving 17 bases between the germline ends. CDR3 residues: CASSHRQASPPDTQYF. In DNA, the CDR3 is TGTGCCAGCAGCCACCGGCAGGCGAGCCCACCAGATACGCAGTATTTT.

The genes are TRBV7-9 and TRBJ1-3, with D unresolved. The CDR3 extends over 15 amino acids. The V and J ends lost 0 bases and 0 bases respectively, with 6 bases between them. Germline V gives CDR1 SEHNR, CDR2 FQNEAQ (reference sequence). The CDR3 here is CASSLAQASGNTIYF. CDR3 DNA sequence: TGTGCCAGCAGCTTAGCCCAGGCCTCTGGAAACACCATATATTTT.

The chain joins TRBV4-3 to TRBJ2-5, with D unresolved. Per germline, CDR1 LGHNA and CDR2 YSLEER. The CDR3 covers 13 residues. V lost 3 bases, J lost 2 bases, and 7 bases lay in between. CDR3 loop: CASSQGPQETQYF. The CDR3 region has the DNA TGCGCCAGCAGCCAGGGCCCTCAAGAGACCCAGTACTTC.

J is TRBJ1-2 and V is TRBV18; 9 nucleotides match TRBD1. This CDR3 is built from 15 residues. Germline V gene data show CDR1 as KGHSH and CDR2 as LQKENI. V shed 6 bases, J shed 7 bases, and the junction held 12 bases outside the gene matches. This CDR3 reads CASSETGTGIGGYTF. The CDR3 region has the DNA TGTGCCAGCTCCGAGACCGGGACAGGGATCGGTGGCTACACCTTC.

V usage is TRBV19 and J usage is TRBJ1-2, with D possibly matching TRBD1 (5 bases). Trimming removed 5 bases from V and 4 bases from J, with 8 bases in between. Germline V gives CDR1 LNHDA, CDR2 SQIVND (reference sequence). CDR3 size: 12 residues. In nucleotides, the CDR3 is TGTGCCAGTAGTTTGACAGTCTATGGCTACACCTTC. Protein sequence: CASSLTVYGYTF.

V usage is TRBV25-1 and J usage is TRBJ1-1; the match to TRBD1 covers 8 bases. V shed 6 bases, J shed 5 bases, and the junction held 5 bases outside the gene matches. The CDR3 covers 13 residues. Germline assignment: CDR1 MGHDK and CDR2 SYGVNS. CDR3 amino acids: CASRETGVTEAFF. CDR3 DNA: TGTGCCAGCAGGGAGACAGGGGTGACTGAAGCTTTCTTT.